The rows below give T cell receptor beta chains drawn from one sample of a study of cytotoxic CD8 clonotypes in ibrutinib-treated CLL. Method: immunoSEQ multiplex PCR; TCRdb's copy keeps in-frame clones and lacks some. Among around 200,000 clones, approximately 75% were seen once, and the ten largest hold over 10%. Material: PBMCs, obtained after 12 months of ibrutinib treatment. Receptors were obtained from a human donor with chronic lymphocytic leukemia. CDR3s include the opening cysteine and the closing phenylalanine or tryptophan. D genes are given only for firm matches. Clone size is shown for a subset of rows, as once, few, many or a class of expanded clone.

j_call,clone_size,d_call,v_call,cdr3_aa,cdr3_nt
TRBJ2-5,NA,NA,TRBV9,CASMGETQYF,TGTGCCAGCATGGGGGAGACCCAGTACTTC
TRBJ1-5,once,TRBD1,TRBV19,CASSQTGVLGNQPQHF,TGTGCCAGTAGTCAGACAGGGGTTCTTGGCAATCAGCCCCAGCATTTT
TRBJ1-2,NA,NA,TRBV6-5,CASREGVVYTF,TGTGCCAGCAGAGAGGGGGTTGTCTACACCTTC
TRBJ2-7,once,TRBD1,TRBV30,CAWSPPHGQVSLYEQYF,TGTGCCTGGAGTCCCCCACATGGACAGGTTAGTCTCTACGAGCAGTACTTC
TRBJ1-2,NA,TRBD1,TRBV14,CASSQDGQGFYGYTF,TGTGCCAGCAGCCAAGATGGACAGGGTTTTTATGGCTACACCTTC
TRBJ1-2,NA,NA,TRBV19,CASSISLEDGYTF,TGTGCCAGTAGTATAAGCCTGGAAGATGGCTACACCTTC
TRBJ2-1,NA,TRBD2,TRBV5-1,CASSSQTSPGGWGEQFF,TGCGCCAGCAGCTCCCAGACTAGCCCAGGCGGATGGGGGGAGCAGTTCTTC
TRBJ2-7,NA,NA,TRBV6-1,CASSVGGHRSYEQYF,TGTGCCAGCAGTGTGGGGGGACACCGCTCCTACGAGCAGTACTTC
TRBJ2-1,few,TRBD2,TRBV6-5,CASRAGGDVHEQFF,TGTGCCAGCAGGGCGGGGGGGGATGTCCATGAGCAGTTCTTC
TRBJ1-1,NA,NA,TRBV27,CASSLSQAMNTEAFF,TGTGCCAGCAGTTTATCGCAGGCAATGAACACTGAAGCTTTCTTT
TRBJ1-5,NA,TRBD1,TRBV19,CATRQGLNQPQHF,TGTGCCACCCGACAGGGACTCAATCAGCCCCAGCATTTT
TRBJ2-3,NA,NA,TRBV4-1,CASSQAGSTDTQYF,TGCGCCAGCAGCCAAGCGGGGAGCACAGATACGCAGTATTTT
TRBJ1-5,once,TRBD1,TRBV7-8,CASSTRQGRIRSNQPQHF,TGTGCCAGCAGCACCAGACAGGGGCGGATTAGGAGCAATCAGCCCCAGCATTTT
TRBJ2-2,NA,NA,TRBV11-3,CASSFETESNTGELFF,TGTGCCAGCAGCTTTGAAACGGAGTCGAACACCGGGGAGCTGTTTTTT
TRBJ2-7,few,NA,TRBV10-1,CASSESGSYEQYF,TGCGCCAGCAGTGAGTCGGGGAGCTACGAGCAGTACTTC
TRBJ1-6,NA,NA,TRBV5-6,CASCIGQSNSPLHF,TGTGCCAGCTGCATTGGACAGTCTAATTCACCCCTCCACTTT
TRBJ1-2,NA,NA,TRBV28,CASRLFGGRYGYTF,TGTGCCAGCAGGTTATTTGGGGGAAGGTATGGCTACACCTTC